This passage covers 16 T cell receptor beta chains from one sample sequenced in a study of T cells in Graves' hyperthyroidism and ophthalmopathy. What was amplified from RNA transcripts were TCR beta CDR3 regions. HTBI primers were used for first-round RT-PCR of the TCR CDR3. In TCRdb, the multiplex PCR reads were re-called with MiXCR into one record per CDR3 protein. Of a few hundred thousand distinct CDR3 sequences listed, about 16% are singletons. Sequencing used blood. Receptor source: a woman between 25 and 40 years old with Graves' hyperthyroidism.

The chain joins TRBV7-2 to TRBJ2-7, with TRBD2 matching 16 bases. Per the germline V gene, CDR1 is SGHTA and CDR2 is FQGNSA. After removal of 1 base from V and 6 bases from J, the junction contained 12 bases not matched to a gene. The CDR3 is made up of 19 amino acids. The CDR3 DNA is TGTGCCAGCAGCTTAGGTCGGGGACTAGCGGGAGGGCCGGAGCTCGAGCAGTACTTC. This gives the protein CASSLGRGLAGGPELEQYF.

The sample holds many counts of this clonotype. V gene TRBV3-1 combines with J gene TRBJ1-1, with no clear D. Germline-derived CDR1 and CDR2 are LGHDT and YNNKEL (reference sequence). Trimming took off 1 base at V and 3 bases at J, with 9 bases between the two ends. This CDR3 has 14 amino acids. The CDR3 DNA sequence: TGTGCCAGCAGCCAAGTATGGCAGGACACTGAAGCTTTCTTT. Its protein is CASSQVWQDTEAFF.

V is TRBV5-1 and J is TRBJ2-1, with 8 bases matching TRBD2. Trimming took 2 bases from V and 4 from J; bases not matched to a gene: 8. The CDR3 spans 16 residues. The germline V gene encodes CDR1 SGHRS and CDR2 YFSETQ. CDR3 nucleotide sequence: TGCGCCAGCAGCTTTACCCTAGCGGGCTCATACAATGAGCAGTTCTTC. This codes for CASSFTLAGSYNEQFF.

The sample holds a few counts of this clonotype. In nucleotides, the CDR3 is TGTGCCAGCAGTGGCCAAGCGGGAGGTTTCACCGGGGAGCTGTTTTTT. Its protein is CASSGQAGGFTGELFF. This sequence joins TRBV6-1 and TRBJ2-2, with TRBD2 identical over 9 bases. The germline CDR1 and CDR2 sequences are MNHNS and SASEGT. There are 16 residues in the CDR3. Germline trimming cut 4 bases from V and 4 bases from J; bases unmatched to any gene: 7.

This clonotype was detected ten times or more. Here the CDR3 DNA reads TGTGCCAGCAGTGGTATAGGGTCGGACTACGAGCAGTACTTC. This codes for CASSGIGSDYEQYF. The chain uses TRBV2 and TRBJ2-7; no reliable D call. Trimming left V 4 bases short and J 3 bases short, with 13 bases between. The germline CDR1 and CDR2 sequences are SNHLY and FYNNEI. This CDR3 is 14 amino acids long.

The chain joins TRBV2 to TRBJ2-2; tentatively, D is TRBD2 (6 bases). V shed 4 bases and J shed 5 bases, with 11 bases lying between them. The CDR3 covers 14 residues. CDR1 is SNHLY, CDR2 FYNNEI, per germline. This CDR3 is CASSAEGRTGELFF. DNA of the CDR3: TGTGCCAGCAGTGCGGAGGGAAGGACCGGGGAGCTGTTTTTT.

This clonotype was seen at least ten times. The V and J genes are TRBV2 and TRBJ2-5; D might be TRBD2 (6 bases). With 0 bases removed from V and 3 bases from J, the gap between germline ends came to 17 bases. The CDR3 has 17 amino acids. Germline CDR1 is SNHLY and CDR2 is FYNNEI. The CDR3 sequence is CASSEAFTGGEKETQYF. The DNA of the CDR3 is TGTGCCAGCAGTGAAGCTTTTACAGGCGGGGAAAAAGAGACCCAGTACTTC.

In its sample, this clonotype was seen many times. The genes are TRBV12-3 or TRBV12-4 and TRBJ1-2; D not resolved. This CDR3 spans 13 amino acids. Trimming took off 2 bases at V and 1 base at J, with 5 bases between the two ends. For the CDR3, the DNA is TGTGCCAGCAGTTTACAGGATAACTATGGCTACACCTTC. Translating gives CASSLQDNYGYTF.

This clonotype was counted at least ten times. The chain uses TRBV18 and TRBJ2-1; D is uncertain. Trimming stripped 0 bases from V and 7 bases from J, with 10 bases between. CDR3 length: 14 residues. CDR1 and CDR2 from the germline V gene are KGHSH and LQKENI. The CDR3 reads CASSPPMTINEQFF. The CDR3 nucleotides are TGTGCCAGCTCACCACCGATGACAATAAATGAGCAGTTCTTC.

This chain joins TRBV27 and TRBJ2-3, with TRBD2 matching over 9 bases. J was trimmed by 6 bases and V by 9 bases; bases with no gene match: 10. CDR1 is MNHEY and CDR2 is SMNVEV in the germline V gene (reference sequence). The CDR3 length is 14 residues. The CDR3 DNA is TGTGCCAGTAACCCTAGCGGGACCGGGGATACGCAGTATTTT. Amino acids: CASNPSGTGDTQYF.

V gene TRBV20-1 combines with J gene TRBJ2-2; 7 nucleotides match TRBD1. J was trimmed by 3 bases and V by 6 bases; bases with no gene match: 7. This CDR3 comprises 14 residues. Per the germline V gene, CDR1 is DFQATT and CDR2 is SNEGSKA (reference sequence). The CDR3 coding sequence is TGCAGTGCCTACATAACAGGGGACACCGGGGAGCTGTTTTTT. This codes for CSAYITGDTGELFF.

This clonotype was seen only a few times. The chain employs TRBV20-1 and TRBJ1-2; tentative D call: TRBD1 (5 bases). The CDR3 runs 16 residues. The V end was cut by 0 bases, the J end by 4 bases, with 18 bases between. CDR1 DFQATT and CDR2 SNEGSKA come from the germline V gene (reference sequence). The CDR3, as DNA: TGCAGTGCTAGAGATACCGGGACCAAGGTTGGCTATGGCTACACCTTC. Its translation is CSARDTGTKVGYGYTF.

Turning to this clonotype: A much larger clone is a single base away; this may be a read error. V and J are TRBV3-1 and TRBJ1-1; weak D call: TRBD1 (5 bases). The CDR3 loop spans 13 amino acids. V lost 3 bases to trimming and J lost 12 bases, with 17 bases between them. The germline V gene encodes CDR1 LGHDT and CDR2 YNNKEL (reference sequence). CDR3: CASSHPGPGSSFF. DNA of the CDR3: TGTGCCAGCAGCCATCCAGGGCCGGGGTCCTCTTTCTTT.

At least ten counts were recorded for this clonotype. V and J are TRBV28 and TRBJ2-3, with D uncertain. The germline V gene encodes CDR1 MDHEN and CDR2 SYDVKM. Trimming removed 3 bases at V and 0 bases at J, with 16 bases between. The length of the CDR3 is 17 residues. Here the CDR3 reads CASSLASTLLSTDTQYF. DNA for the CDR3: TGTGCCAGCAGTTTGGCATCGACGCTCCTTAGCACAGATACGCAGTATTTT.

The CDR3 DNA follows: TGTGCCAGCAGTTCCCTGATATCAGCGGGAGCGAATGAGCAGTTCTTC. Residues: CASSSLISAGANEQFF. V is TRBV12-3 or TRBV12-4 and J is TRBJ2-1; TRBD2 matches at 8 bases. J lost 7 bases, V lost 4 bases, and 12 bases had no gene match. The CDR3 has 16 residues.

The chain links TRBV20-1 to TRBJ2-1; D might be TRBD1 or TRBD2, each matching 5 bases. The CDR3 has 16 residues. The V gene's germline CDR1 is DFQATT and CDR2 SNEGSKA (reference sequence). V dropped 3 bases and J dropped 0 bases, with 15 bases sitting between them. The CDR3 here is CSARGTTASSYNEQFF. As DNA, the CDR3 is TGCAGTGCTAGGGGGACCACCGCAAGCTCCTACAATGAGCAGTTCTTC.